These 26 T cell receptor beta chains came from one sample sequenced in a study of blood T cell repertoires in COVID-19. Method: immunoSEQ multiplex PCR; TCRdb's copy keeps in-frame clones and lacks some. The data show under 400,000 clones, roughly 90% seen once. Sequencing was performed on peripheral blood. These receptors came from a woman aged 60 to 75 with COVID-19, enrolled during active disease.

This clone was picked up one time. Within the sample, other DNA sequences also encode this same CDR3. The chain has TRBV5-1 and TRBJ2-1; 9 positions agree with TRBD1. CDR1 is SGHRS, CDR2 YFSETQ, per germline. The CDR3 sequence is 15 residues long. V shed 1 base and J 4 bases; nucleotides not matched to a gene: 3. CDR3 in DNA: TGCGCCAGCAGCTTGTCCGGGACAGGGTACAATGAGCAGTTCTTC. Amino acid sequence: CASSLSGTGYNEQFF.

The rearrangement links TRBV5-6 to TRBJ2-1; tentatively, D is TRBD2 (6 bases). The CDR3 loop spans 16 amino acids. V lost 4 bases to trimming and J lost 0 bases, with 14 bases between them. Germline V gene sequence: CDR1 SGHDT, CDR2 YYEEEE. CDR3 coding DNA: TGTGCCAGCAGCCCACAGGCGGGGTACTCCTACAATGAGCAGTTCTTC. As protein: CASSPQAGYSYNEQFF.

This chain uses TRBV7-8 with TRBJ1-3; D ambiguous. Trimming pared 5 bases from V and 0 bases from J, leaving 14 bases between. The CDR3 is made up of 16 amino acids. The germline CDR1 and CDR2 sequences are SGHVS and FQNEAQ. The DNA for the CDR3 is TGTGCCAGCAGCCCTCTACAGAAAACCTCTGGAAACACCATATATTTT. Its translation is CASSPLQKTSGNTIYF.

The V call is TRBV19, the J call TRBJ1-6, with TRBD1 matching 8 bases. The germline gives CDR1 LNHDA, CDR2 SQIVND (reference sequence). CDR3 length: 14 residues. The V gene end was trimmed by 4 bases and the J gene end by 11 bases; junction bases not matched to a gene: 7. The CDR3 region has the DNA TGTGCCAGTAGTAGGGACAGGACCGATACACCCCTCCACTTT. This codes for CASSRDRTDTPLHF.

The chain links TRBV6-5 to TRBJ1-1; the D gene is possibly TRBD1 (6 bases). There are 14 residues in the CDR3. Trimming removed 4 bases from V and 5 bases from J, with 14 bases in between. Germline assignment: CDR1 MNHEY and CDR2 SVGAGI. DNA for the CDR3: TGTGCCAGCAGTTCCCCAGGGGCTTGGACTGAAGCTTTCTTT. Residues: CASSSPGAWTEAFF.

The chain links TRBV7-2 to TRBJ2-3, with 11 bases matching TRBD2. J gave up 6 bases and V 1 base, and 15 bases lay outside the gene matches. The CDR3 consists of 19 residues. Germline CDR1 is SGHTA and CDR2 is FQGNSA. This CDR3 is CASSLGIAGGPAVTDTQYF. The CDR3 coding sequence is TGTGCCAGCAGCTTAGGGATAGCGGGGGGGCCAGCGGTTACCGATACGCAGTATTTT.

This chain's CDR3 is CASSSFSGGATDTQYF. The CDR3 DNA sequence: TGTGCCAGCAGTTCCTTTAGCGGGGGGGCGACAGATACGCAGTATTTT. The genes are TRBV28 and TRBJ2-3, with 11 bases fitting TRBD2. Germline loops: CDR1 MDHEN, CDR2 SYDVKM. Trimming took 4 bases from V and 3 from J; bases not matched to a gene: 6. The CDR3 runs 16 residues. The complete variable domain, with remaining parts taken from reference TRBV28 and TRBJ2-3, reads DVKVTQSSRYLVKRTGEKVFLECVQDMDHENMFWYRQDPGLGLRLIYFSYDVKMKEKGDIPEGYSVSREKKERFSLILESASTNQTSMYLCASSSFSGGATDTQYFGPGTRLTVL.

The chain joins TRBV14 to TRBJ2-3; D may be TRBD2 (5 bases). The V gene's germline CDR1 is SGHDN and CDR2 FVKESK. The CDR3 covers 14 residues. V was pared by 2 bases and J by 5 bases, with 11 bases between. This CDR3 is CASSQKRRGDTQYF. Here the CDR3 DNA reads TGTGCCAGCAGCCAAAAGAGACGGGGAGATACGCAGTATTTT.

The rearrangement links TRBV5-1 to TRBJ1-5; 7 bases agree with TRBD1. The CDR3 is 16 residues long. V lost 2 bases and J lost 3; bases outside the gene matches: 8. Germline V lookup: CDR1 SGHRS, CDR2 YFSETQ. CDR3 sequence reads: CASSLGTAEDNQPQHF. The CDR3 DNA follows: TGCGCCAGCAGCTTAGGGACAGCCGAGGACAATCAGCCCCAGCATTTT.

The chain couples TRBV5-4 to TRBJ1-2; D remains ambiguous. V gave up 6 bases and J gave up 1 base, with 16 bases separating them. The CDR3 has 15 amino acids. Germline V gene data show CDR1 as SGHNT and CDR2 as YYREEE (reference sequence). The CDR3 DNA is TGTGCCAGCACCACGCGGGCGCCCCTTAACTATGGCTACACCTTC. Its translation: CASTTRAPLNYGYTF.

The V and J genes are TRBV28 and TRBJ2-5; TRBD1 aligns across 7 bases. CDR3 length equals 14 residues. V dropped 6 bases and J dropped 9; count of bases not matched to a gene: 13. Germline CDR1 is MDHEN and CDR2 is SYDVKM. CDR3 residues: CASSPGQIAKAQYF. The CDR3 nucleotides are TGTGCCAGCAGCCCGGGACAGATTGCTAAGGCCCAGTACTTC.

The chain is built from TRBV5-1 and TRBJ2-1; 11 bases map to TRBD2. Germline V gene lookup returns CDR1 SGHRS and CDR2 YFSETQ. CDR3 length: 18 amino acids. V dropped 2 bases and J dropped 7; count of bases not matched to a gene: 14. The DNA for the CDR3 is TGCGCCAGCAGCTTTTCCCGATCAACTAGCGGGGGTTTTAATGAGCAGTTCTTC. Translating gives CASSFSRSTSGGFNEQFF.

The J gene is TRBJ1-6, the V gene TRBV7-2, with 7 bases matching TRBD1. The CDR3 covers 15 residues. Germline CDR1 is SGHTA and CDR2 is FQGNSA. V trimming: 3 bases; J trimming: 14 bases; junction bases outside the gene matches: 13. CDR3: CASSLSRQGLVALHF. The CDR3 DNA reads TGTGCCAGCAGCTTGTCGCGACAGGGTCTGGTAGCCCTCCACTTT.

The chain couples TRBV9 to TRBJ1-1; the D gene is possibly TRBD1 (6 bases). This CDR3 spans 14 amino acids. Between the trimmed V and J ends, which lost 4 bases and 5 bases, there was a span of 15 bases. Germline CDR1 reads SGDLS; CDR2 reads YYNGEE. The CDR3 nucleotides read TGTGCCAGCAGCTCAACAGGGACGGGGACTGAAGCTTTCTTT. It is translated as CASSSTGTGTEAFF.

This clone was detected a few times. V is TRBV19 and J is TRBJ1-6; D possibly corresponds to TRBD1 (6 bases). The CDR3 spans 15 residues. Trimming stripped 3 bases from V and 7 bases from J, with 13 bases between. Germline V lookup: CDR1 LNHDA, CDR2 SQIVND (reference sequence). CDR3 DNA: TGTGCCAGTAGTATGGGGGCAGGGTGGAATTCACCCCTCCACTTT. Encoded protein: CASSMGAGWNSPLHF.

This sequence joins TRBV15 and TRBJ2-7; the D is unclear. V was pared by 1 base and J by 7 bases, with 8 bases between. In germline, CDR1 is LNHNV, CDR2 YYDKDF (reference sequence). This CDR3 region has 12 residues. This CDR3 is CATSRGVEEQYF. In DNA form, the CDR3 reads TGTGCCACCAGCAGAGGCGTTGAGGAGCAGTACTTC.

A single count supports this clone. The chain joins TRBV5-1 to TRBJ1-3; D is unresolved. Trimming pared 3 bases from V and 0 bases from J, leaving 10 bases between. Germline lookup yields CDR1 SGHRS and CDR2 YFSETQ. The CDR3 sequence is 15 residues long. CDR3 region: CASSSTGDSGNTIYF. The CDR3 coding sequence is TGCGCCAGCAGCTCCACGGGAGACTCTGGAAACACCATATATTTT.

The chain recombines TRBV7-3 with TRBJ2-2; the D gene is possibly TRBD2 (6 bases). CDR1 is SGHTA and CDR2 is FQGTGA in the germline V gene. The CDR3 contains 16 residues. The ends were cut back, 0 bases at V and 5 bases at J, with 13 bases in the middle. The CDR3: CASSLTPRGETGELFF. The CDR3 nucleotides are TGTGCCAGCAGCTTAACCCCCCGCGGGGAGACCGGGGAGCTGTTTTTT.

The chain has TRBV18 and TRBJ2-3; a weak D match, TRBD1 (5 bases). V lost 2 bases and J lost 4, with 7 bases in between. This CDR3 region has 13 residues. Germline V gives CDR1 KGHSH, CDR2 LQKENI. The CDR3 region has the DNA TGTGCCAGCTCACCAGGGGCGTCAGATACGCAGTATTTT. Residues: CASSPGASDTQYF.

The V and J genes are TRBV9 and TRBJ1-2, with D maybe TRBD1 (6 bases). The CDR3 has 15 amino acids. Between the trimmed V and J ends, which lost 2 bases and 0 bases, there was a span of 11 bases. Germline loops: CDR1 SGDLS, CDR2 YYNGEE. Here the CDR3 DNA reads TGTGCCAGCAGCGTCGGGACACCAACTAACTATGGCTACACCTTC. Its protein is CASSVGTPTNYGYTF.

V gene TRBV6-6 combines with J gene TRBJ2-7, with 10 bases fitting TRBD1. The CDR3 sequence is 14 residues long. CDR1 and CDR2 from the germline V gene are MNHNY and SVGAGI (reference sequence). V lost 0 bases and J lost 6; bases outside the gene matches: 2. CDR3 residues: CASSYSDRGLEQYF. The CDR3 DNA sequence: TGTGCCAGCAGTTACTCAGACAGGGGGCTCGAGCAGTACTTC.

A single count supports this clone. The chain joins TRBV19 to TRBJ2-7, with 12 bases that match TRBD2. Losses at the gene ends were 9 bases for V and 3 bases for J; bases not matched to a gene: 6. The CDR3 runs to 14 residues. Germline V gene sequence: CDR1 LNHDA, CDR2 SQIVND (reference sequence). CDR3 region: CASSSGGDYYEQYF. The CDR3, as DNA: TGTGCCAGCTCTAGCGGGGGGGACTACTACGAGCAGTACTTC.

V gene TRBV19 combines with J gene TRBJ2-1, with D maybe TRBD2 (6 bases). Trimming took 5 bases from V and 6 from J, leaving 20 bases between them. The CDR3 covers 16 residues. CDR1 LNHDA and CDR2 SQIVND come from the germline V gene (reference sequence). In nucleotides, the CDR3 is TGTGCCAGTAGTGACCTTTGGCGACTAGTTGGCAATGAGCAGTTCTTC. This sequence encodes CASSDLWRLVGNEQFF. The full variable domain, with the rest looked up from reference TRBV19 and TRBJ2-1, is DGGITQSPKYLFRKEGQNVTLSCEQNLNHDAMYWYRQDPGQGLRLIYYSQIVNDFQKGDIAEGYSVSREKKESFPLTVTSAQKNPTAFYLCASSDLWRLVGNEQFFGPGTRLTVL.

The J gene is TRBJ2-5, the V gene TRBV5-1; TRBD2 aligns across 10 bases. This CDR3 spans 15 amino acids. The ends lost 4 bases at V and 5 bases at J; junction bases unmatched: 8. CDR1 is SGHRS, CDR2 YFSETQ, per germline. This CDR3 reads CASSPGASGGETQYF. DNA of the CDR3: TGCGCCAGCAGCCCGGGGGCTAGCGGGGGTGAGACCCAGTACTTC.

The rearrangement uses TRBV28 and TRBJ1-1; TRBD1 matches 9 bases. V dropped 6 bases and J dropped 7; count of bases not matched to a gene: 12. The germline CDR1 and CDR2 sequences are MDHEN and SYDVKM. CDR3 length equals 15 residues. For the CDR3, the DNA is TGTGCCAGCAGCTTCCGGGACAGGGAATTGGTTGAAGCTTTCTTT. Translation: CASSFRDRELVEAFF.

This clone appeared a single time. V is TRBV6-5 and J is TRBJ2-1; 9 positions agree with TRBD1. The junction had 2 bases not matched to a gene; V was cut back by 0 bases and J by 5 bases. From germline, CDR1 is MNHEY and CDR2 SVGAGI. CDR3 length: 15 amino acids. This chain's CDR3 is CASSYSRTGDNEQFF. The CDR3 nucleotides read TGTGCCAGCAGTTACTCCCGGACAGGGGACAATGAGCAGTTCTTC.